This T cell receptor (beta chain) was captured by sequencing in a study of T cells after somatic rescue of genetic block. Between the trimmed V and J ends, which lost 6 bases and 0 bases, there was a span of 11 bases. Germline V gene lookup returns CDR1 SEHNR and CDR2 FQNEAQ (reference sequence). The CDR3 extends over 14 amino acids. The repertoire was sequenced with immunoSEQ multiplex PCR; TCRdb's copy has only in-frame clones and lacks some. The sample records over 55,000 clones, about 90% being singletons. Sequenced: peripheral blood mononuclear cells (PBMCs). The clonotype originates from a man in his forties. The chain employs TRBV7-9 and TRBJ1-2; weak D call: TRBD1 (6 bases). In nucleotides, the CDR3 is TGTGCCAGCAGAAGGACAGTTGCTAACTATGGCTACACCTTC. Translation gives CASRRTVANYGYTF.